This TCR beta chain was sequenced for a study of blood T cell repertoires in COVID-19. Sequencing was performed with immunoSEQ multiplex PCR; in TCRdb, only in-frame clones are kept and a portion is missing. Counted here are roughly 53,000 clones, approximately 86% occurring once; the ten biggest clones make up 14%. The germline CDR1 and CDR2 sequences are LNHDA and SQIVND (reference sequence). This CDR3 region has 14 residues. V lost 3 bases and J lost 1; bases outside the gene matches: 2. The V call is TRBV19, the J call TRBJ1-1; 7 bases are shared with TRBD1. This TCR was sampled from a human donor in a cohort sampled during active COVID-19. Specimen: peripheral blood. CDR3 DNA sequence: TGTGCCAGTAGTATCGGGACAGCGAACACTGAAGCTTTCTTT. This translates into CASSIGTANTEAFF.